A single sample gave rise to the 3 T cell receptor beta chains below, sequenced in a study of blood T cell repertoires in COVID-19. The protocol was immunoSEQ multiplex PCR, while the TCRdb copy is restricted to in-frame clones and leaves out a portion. The sample has under 300,000 clones; nearly 90% are singletons. Sequenced: peripheral blood. These receptors came from a woman in her thirties or forties who had recovered from COVID-19.

The chain uses TRBV7-9 and TRBJ1-2; 11 bases fit TRBD1. Per germline, CDR1 SEHNR and CDR2 FQNEAQ (reference sequence). Germline trimming cut 5 bases from V and 7 bases from J; bases unmatched to any gene: 3. CDR3 length equals 13 residues. CDR3 sequence reads: CASSTGQGAGYTF. CDR3 coding DNA: TGTGCCAGCAGCACAGGACAGGGGGCTGGCTACACCTTC.

Only one count was recorded for this clone. This sample also contains other DNA sequences that code for the same CDR3. The J gene is TRBJ2-7, the V gene TRBV5-1; D might be TRBD2 (5 bases). V was trimmed by 4 bases and J by 1 base, leaving 12 bases between them. CDR3 size: 14 residues. Looked up from germline, CDR1 is SGHRS and CDR2 is YFSETQ. CDR3 amino acids: CASSPRTGSYEQYF. For the CDR3, the DNA is TGCGCCAGCAGCCCTCGGACTGGATCCTACGAGCAGTACTTC.

The chain uses TRBV10-2 and TRBJ2-7; tentatively, D is TRBD1 (6 bases). Germline lookup yields CDR1 WSHSY and CDR2 SAAADI. The CDR3 contains 14 residues. The V and J ends lost 3 bases and 3 bases respectively, with 12 bases between them. CDR3 residues: CASSEPGDGYEQYV. The CDR3 nucleotides are TGCGCCAGCAGTGAACCAGGGGACGGCTACGAGCAGTACGTC.